These 23 T cell receptor beta chains were sequenced from one sample in a study of beta chain features in type 1 diabetes. These receptors are not linked to any known antigen. Study conclusions and caveats: A moderate, significant TCRB CDR3 shortening appeared in type 1 diabetes across four CD4+ subsets.

The whole isolated RNA underwent reverse transcription, so sequencing captured expressed TCRB transcripts. Some clones are missing from TCRdb's copy, which holds only in-frame ones; the method was immunoSEQ multiplex PCR. The data show about 650,000 clones, with 9.5% to 15% seen just once and around 0.12% held by the top ten. The sample comprised naive CD4+ T cells from blood. These receptors were collected from a man under 40 with type 1 diabetes.

This clone has just a few counts. Other DNA sequences from this sample encode an identical CDR3 as well. The chain employs TRBV6-6 and TRBJ1-2; 7 positions match TRBD1. The germline V gene encodes CDR1 MNHNY and CDR2 SVGAGI (reference sequence). The CDR3 length is 14 residues. Unmatched junction bases numbered 9, after V lost 6 bases and J lost 5 bases. CDR3: CASSPPDRAYGYTF. The CDR3 DNA reads TGTGCCAGCAGCCCACCAGACAGGGCTTATGGCTACACCTTC.

This clone was counted a few times. This chain uses TRBV9 with TRBJ1-4, with D uncertain. The CDR3 has 15 residues. Trimming took 1 base from V and 8 from J, leaving 15 bases between them. From germline, CDR1 is SGDLS and CDR2 YYNGEE. Here the CDR3 reads CASSVSATAAEKLFF. In nucleotides, the CDR3 is TGTGCCAGCAGCGTATCGGCTACCGCGGCGGAAAAACTGTTTTTT.

The rearrangement links TRBV7-9 to TRBJ2-6; a weak D match, TRBD1 (5 bases). Germline assignment: CDR1 SEHNR and CDR2 FQNEAQ (reference sequence). The length of the CDR3 is 15 residues. Deletions cut 0 bases from V and 2 bases from J, with 5 bases between. The CDR3 is CASSLARAGANVLTF. DNA of the CDR3: TGTGCCAGCAGCTTAGCCAGGGCTGGGGCCAACGTCCTGACTTTC.

In this sample, this clone turned up a few times. J is TRBJ2-7 and V is TRBV10-1; D could derive from TRBD1 or TRBD2 (6 bases each). Germline V lookup: CDR1 WNHNN, CDR2 SYGVQD (reference sequence). Trimming removed 0 bases at V and 6 bases at J, with 12 bases between. There are 14 residues in the CDR3. The CDR3 sequence is CASSESGGTREQYF. CDR3 DNA sequence: TGCGCCAGCAGTGAGTCGGGGGGCACGCGCGAGCAGTACTTC.

The table lists this clone with a few counts. This chain joins TRBV29-1 and TRBJ2-1; TRBD1 is a possible D gene (5 bases). There are 14 residues in the CDR3. CDR1 is SQVTM and CDR2 is ANQGSEA in the germline V gene. Trimming left V 7 bases short and J 1 base short, with 14 bases between. CDR3 residues: CSGDSSGSYNEQFF. CDR3 coding DNA: TGCAGCGGCGACAGCAGTGGGTCCTACAATGAGCAGTTCTTC.

This chain uses TRBV28 with TRBJ1-3; tentative D call: TRBD1 (6 bases). The germline V gene encodes CDR1 MDHEN and CDR2 SYDVKM. The CDR3 is 19 amino acids. V shed 6 bases and J shed 3 bases, with 27 bases lying between them. CDR3 nucleotides: TGTGCCAGCAGCCTAGACCCCGTACTTGGACAGCTCAATGGAAACACCATATATTTT. This sequence encodes CASSLDPVLGQLNGNTIYF.

This clone was seen a handful of times. The chain recombines TRBV6-5 with TRBJ1-6; D possibly corresponds to TRBD1 (5 bases). The CDR3 length is 14 residues. Germline loops: CDR1 MNHEY, CDR2 SVGAGI. V dropped 6 bases and J dropped 8 bases, with 14 bases sitting between them. This chain's CDR3 is CASRTGTGDSPLHF. The CDR3 DNA is TGTGCCAGCAGGACCGGGACGGGGGATTCACCCCTCCACTTT.

In its sample, this clone was seen a few times. The J gene is TRBJ1-2, the V gene TRBV18; D remains ambiguous. CDR3 length: 15 amino acids. V lost 5 bases and J 3 bases, leaving 16 bases between the germline ends. In germline, CDR1 is KGHSH, CDR2 LQKENI. The CDR3 spells CASSSTPTSHYGYTF. The CDR3 coding sequence is TGTGCCAGCTCATCCACGCCAACCTCTCACTATGGCTACACCTTC.

V gene TRBV7-9 combines with J gene TRBJ2-3; 8 nucleotides agree with TRBD1. Losses at the gene ends were 3 bases for V and 2 bases for J; bases not matched to a gene: 7. CDR1 and CDR2 (germline): SEHNR, FQNEAQ (reference sequence). The CDR3 has 16 amino acids. The CDR3 region has the DNA TGTGCCAGCAGCTTGGGGCAGGGGGCGACCACAGATACGCAGTATTTT. This encodes CASSLGQGATTDTQYF.

V and J are TRBV7-8 and TRBJ1-6, with 9 bases lining up with TRBD1. Germline-derived CDR1 and CDR2 are SGHVS and FQNEAQ. The CDR3 contains 17 residues. With 5 bases clipped from V and 9 bases from J, the junction kept 14 bases outside the gene matches. The CDR3 loop reads CASSLQVPGTGISPLHF. In DNA, the CDR3 is TGTGCCAGCAGCCTCCAGGTGCCCGGGACAGGGATTTCACCCCTCCACTTT.

The rearrangement links TRBV2 to TRBJ2-7, with D perhaps TRBD1 (5 bases). In germline, CDR1 is SNHLY, CDR2 FYNNEI. With 6 bases removed from V and 3 bases from J, the gap between germline ends came to 9 bases. The CDR3 sequence is 12 residues long. DNA of the CDR3: TGTGCCAGCAGACGCGACAGCTACGAGCAGTACTTC. It is translated as CASRRDSYEQYF.

This clone was recorded a few times. The rearrangement links TRBV19 to TRBJ1-4; a weak D match, TRBD1 (5 bases). CDR3 size: 15 residues. Looked up from germline, CDR1 is LNHDA and CDR2 is SQIVND (reference sequence). Trimming cost V 10 bases and J 6 bases, with 21 bases left between them. CDR3 sequence: CATGRGSGYDEKLFF. CDR3 sequence (DNA): TGTGCCACCGGCCGGGGGTCCGGATACGATGAAAAACTGTTTTTT.

The rearrangement links TRBV6-4 to TRBJ1-2; no clear D. The CDR3 length is 12 residues. In germline, CDR1 is MRHNA, CDR2 SNTAGT. Trimming stripped 0 bases from V and 8 bases from J, with 7 bases between. CDR3 DNA sequence: TGTGCCAGCAGTGACTCGAAGGGCGGCTACACCTTC. It yields the protein CASSDSKGGYTF.

This chain links TRBV5-4 with TRBJ1-6, with TRBD1 as a possible D gene (6 bases). This CDR3 spans 14 amino acids. Per the germline V gene, CDR1 is SGHNT and CDR2 is YYREEE (reference sequence). V shed 3 bases and J shed 9 bases, with 13 bases lying between them. The CDR3 sequence: CASSSPGQPSPLHF. The CDR3 DNA is TGTGCCAGCAGCTCGCCGGGACAACCTTCACCCCTCCACTTT.

The chain is built from TRBV9 and TRBJ2-1, with D perhaps assigned TRBD1 or TRBD2 (6 bases each). CDR1 SGDLS and CDR2 YYNGEE come from the germline V gene. V was trimmed by 3 bases and J by 6 bases, leaving 16 bases between them. The CDR3 covers 15 residues. The CDR3 loop reads CASSGFGGPTNEQFF. The CDR3 region has the DNA TGTGCCAGCAGCGGGTTCGGGGGCCCGACCAATGAGCAGTTCTTC.

The chain couples TRBV19 to TRBJ2-1, with unresolved D. Germline loops: CDR1 LNHDA, CDR2 SQIVND (reference sequence). The V and J ends lost 3 bases and 9 bases respectively, with 9 bases between them. This CDR3 contains 12 residues. The CDR3 is CASSIPPGEQFF. The CDR3 coding sequence is TGTGCCAGTAGTATCCCTCCGGGTGAGCAGTTCTTC.

The gene calls are TRBV5-4 and TRBJ1-4, with D unresolved. Germline CDR1 is SGHNT and CDR2 is YYREEE (reference sequence). Trimming pared 3 bases from V and 4 bases from J, leaving 13 bases between. The CDR3 totals 15 residues. The CDR3: CASSSGVGDNEKLFF. The CDR3 DNA reads as TGTGCCAGCAGCTCGGGAGTAGGAGATAATGAAAAACTGTTTTTT.

V and J are TRBV25-1 and TRBJ2-5, with TRBD1 matching 7 bases. Germline V CDR1 and CDR2: MGHDK, SYGVNS. This CDR3 region has 14 residues. The V gene end was trimmed by 4 bases and the J gene end by 5 bases; junction bases not matched to a gene: 7. CDR3 nucleotide sequence: TGTGCCAGCAGTGGCAGGGGGAAACGGGAGACCCAGTACTTC. Encoded protein: CASSGRGKRETQYF.

This clone was found a few times. This rearrangement joins TRBV27 to TRBJ2-7; TRBD1 might be the D (6 bases). Germline lookup yields CDR1 MNHEY and CDR2 SMNVEV (reference sequence). This CDR3 is built from 14 residues. Deletions cut 2 bases from V and 4 bases from J, with 12 bases between. CDR3 in DNA: TGTGCCAGCAGTTTAGAACAGGGTTGGTACGAGCAGTACTTC. Translated: CASSLEQGWYEQYF.

Concerning this clone: The junction departs from the called germline gene at one end, perhaps through a read error. The V gene is TRBV7-7, the J gene TRBJ2-1; TRBD2 is a possible D gene (6 bases). This CDR3 has 14 residues. CDR1 SSHAT and CDR2 FNYEAQ come from the germline V gene (reference sequence). The DNA for the CDR3 is TGTGCTAGCAGTCTAGCGCCGGTGGGGAATGAGCAGTTCTTC. Translation: CASSLAPVGNEQFF. Drawing the rest from reference TRBV7-7 and TRBJ2-1, the complete variable domain is GAGVSQSPRYKVTKRGQDVTLRCDPISSHATLYWYQQALGQGPEFLTYFNYEAQPDKSGLPSDRFSAERPEGSISTLTIQRTEQRDSAMYRCASSLAPVGNEQFFGPGTRLTVL.

The V and J genes are TRBV7-2 and TRBJ1-1; 8 nucleotides agree with TRBD1. The CDR3 is 15 residues long. The V gene's germline CDR1 is SGHTA and CDR2 FQGNSA. J was trimmed by 3 bases and V by 0 bases; bases with no gene match: 3. CDR3 sequence reads: CASSLARQGYTEAFF. CDR3 sequence (DNA): TGTGCCAGCAGCTTAGCTCGACAGGGGTACACTGAAGCTTTCTTT.

The chain links TRBV25-1 to TRBJ1-2; D is ambiguous. The V end lost 2 bases, the J end lost 4 bases, and 14 bases lay between the germline ends. The germline V gene encodes CDR1 MGHDK and CDR2 SYGVNS. The CDR3 contains 15 residues. The CDR3 sequence: CASSEGPRLGYGYTF. The CDR3 nucleotides are TGTGCCAGCAGTGAAGGGCCGAGGCTGGGCTATGGCTACACCTTC.

This clone came up a few times. The chain carries TRBV10-3 and TRBJ1-2, with a tentative D call TRBD1 (5 bases). Between the trimmed V and J ends, which lost 0 bases and 0 bases, there was a span of 11 bases. The CDR3 covers 16 residues. Looked up from germline, CDR1 is ENHRY and CDR2 is SYGVKD. The CDR3 DNA follows: TGTGCCATCAGTGAGTCGGGACTTTGGACTAACTATGGCTACACCTTC. The encoded protein is CAISESGLWTNYGYTF.